This T cell receptor (beta chain) was captured by sequencing in a study of CD8+ T cells in alopecia areata. Points from the study as a whole: Many expanded lesional clones persisted in scalp and blood during tofacitinib treatment.

Following extraction, RNA underwent reverse transcription to cDNA, which served as the sequencing template. Assay: immunoSEQ multiplex PCR; the TCRdb copy retains only in-frame clones and omits some. The data show roughly 98,000 clones, 50% to 75% seen once. Details on this clone: Its antigen is not known.

Treatment defined: oral pan-JAK inhibitor, 5-10 mg twice daily. The CDR3 runs to 14 residues. Germline values: CDR1 MNHEY, CDR2 SMNVEV (reference sequence). With V trimmed by 3 bases and J by 3 bases, 3 bases remained unmatched. The source of this sequence is a human donor with alopecia areata. J is TRBJ1-2 and V is TRBV27; TRBD1 matches at 8 bases. The source was CD8+ T cells sorted from blood, collected at week 4, from a patient treated with tofacitinib. The chain's CDR3 is CASSFTGGDYGYTF. In DNA, the CDR3 is TGTGCCAGCAGTTTTACAGGGGGGGACTATGGCTACACCTTC.